This TCR beta chain was sequenced for a study of T cells in women clearing cervical HPV infection. Turning to the study itself: Blood came at first lesion visit for cases, post-clearance for controls. The study's findings and limits: Richness plus V gene abundances separated cases from controls with AUC around 0.79. CIN3+ cases had significantly higher TCR richness than controls; evenness did not differ.

In the case of this clone: Its target is unknown. The CDR3 end falls 3 residues outside the read, so it is completed with the germline J gene.

Looked up from germline, CDR1 is GTSNPN and CDR2 is SVGIG (reference sequence). V was shortened by 7 bases and J by 0 bases, with 12 bases between the two germline ends. The CDR3 loop spans 13 amino acids. The repertoire was sequenced with immunoSEQ multiplex PCR; TCRdb's copy has only in-frame clones and lacks some. Recorded here are fewer than 25,000 clones; the top ten clones represent roughly 5.5%. The sequencing input was blood buffy coat. The source of this sequence is a woman between 18 and 70 years old with a cervical HPV16 infection that either progressed to CIN3+ or cleared (not recorded which). The chain carries TRBV30 and TRBJ1-1; D unclear. CDR3 region: CAYLIFMNTEAFF. The CDR3 DNA, read in part, is TGTGCCTACCTAATATTCATGAACACTGAA.